The 25 T cell receptor beta chains listed next were all sequenced from one sample in a study of identical twins. Each CDR3 protein gets one entry after TCRdb re-called the 5' RACE reads with MiXCR. The sample holds 1.5 million to 2 million distinct CDR3 sequences; 32% are singletons and the top ten take 0.25% to 0.3%. The sample comprised cord blood. The receptors derive from a newborn girl in good health.

As for this clonotype: This sequence may be a read error, since a much larger clone differs from it by one base. The V and J genes are TRBV10-3 and TRBJ2-5; a weak D match, TRBD2 (5 bases). The V gene's germline CDR1 is ENHRY and CDR2 SYGVKD. Trimming removed 11 bases at V and 5 bases at J, with 12 bases between. CDR3 size: 11 residues. CDR3: CAPRGLETQYF. The CDR3 DNA reads TGTGCCCCACGGGGTCTTGAGACCCAGTACTTC.

The chain is built from TRBV20-1 and TRBJ1-2; 7 nucleotides match TRBD1. Trimming took 0 bases from V and 0 from J; bases not matched to a gene: 7. The germline gives CDR1 DFQATT, CDR2 SNEGSKA (reference sequence). The CDR3 runs 16 residues. CDR3 protein: CSARDQGDRANYGYTF. The DNA for the CDR3 is TGCAGTGCTAGAGATCAGGGGGACCGAGCTAACTATGGCTACACCTTC.

V gene TRBV7-2 combines with J gene TRBJ2-2; TRBD2 matches at 9 bases. Germline loops: CDR1 SGHTA, CDR2 FQGNSA. Trimming took 3 bases from V and 3 from J; bases not matched to a gene: 8. This CDR3 is 17 amino acids long. The CDR3 coding sequence is TGTGCCAGCAGCTTTGTCAGGCTAGCGGGGTACACCGGGGAGCTGTTTTTT. Translated, it gives CASSFVRLAGYTGELFF.

This clonotype was seen at least ten times. The DNA of the CDR3 is TGTGCCAGCAGCTTACGGACAGGGGCCTACAATGAGCAGTTCTTC. It specifies CASSLRTGAYNEQFF. This chain joins TRBV7-2 and TRBJ2-1; 9 nucleotides match TRBD1. The germline V gene has CDR1 SGHTA and CDR2 FQGNSA. Losses at the gene ends were 2 bases for V and 2 bases for J; bases not matched to a gene: 1. This CDR3 has 15 amino acids.

This chain joins TRBV10-3 and TRBJ2-7; 9 nucleotides align to TRBD2. The V and J ends lost 1 base and 2 bases, in that order; junction bases with no gene match: 6. Per germline, CDR1 ENHRY and CDR2 SYGVKD. The CDR3 is 16 amino acids. As DNA, the CDR3 is TGTGCCATCAGTGAGTATGCGGCGGGAGGGACCTACGAGCAGTACTTC. This encodes CAISEYAAGGTYEQYF.

The rearrangement links TRBV20-1 to TRBJ2-3; a possible D gene is TRBD2 (6 bases). This CDR3 contains 13 residues. CDR1 and CDR2 from the germline V gene are DFQATT and SNEGSKA (reference sequence). V lost 2 bases, J lost 2 bases, and 8 bases lay in between. The CDR3 DNA follows: TGCAGTGCTAGACTAGCGCCCACAGATACGCAGTATTTT. Residues: CSARLAPTDTQYF.

The table lists this clonotype with many counts. DNA for the CDR3: TGCAGTGTCAGGGACTACAATGAGCAGTTCTTC. It translates to CSVRDYNEQFF. The chain recombines TRBV20-1 with TRBJ2-1; D is possibly TRBD1 (5 bases). CDR3 length: 11 residues. V was pared by 7 bases and J by 3 bases, with 7 bases between. The germline CDR1 and CDR2 sequences are DFQATT and SNEGSKA (reference sequence).

This clonotype has just a few counts. The CDR3 reads CASSRHPLIVTDTQYF. The CDR3 DNA is TGTGCCAGCAGTCGACACCCCCTTATAGTCACAGATACGCAGTATTTT. The chain has TRBV6-5 and TRBJ2-3; D call uncertain. Trimming removed 5 bases from V and 2 bases from J, with 17 bases in between. The germline gives CDR1 MNHEY, CDR2 SVGAGI. The CDR3 runs to 16 residues.

J is TRBJ2-5 and V is TRBV7-2; TRBD2 agrees at 10 bases. The end of the DNA aligns better with TRBJ2-7, so the J call may be wrong. The germline V gene has CDR1 SGHTA and CDR2 FQGNSA. This CDR3 has 15 amino acids. This CDR3 reads CASSLARVAGGEQYF. In DNA form, the CDR3 reads TGTGCCAGCAGCTTAGCGCGGGTAGCGGGAGGCGAGCAGTACTTC.

This clonotype turned up a few times. The chain carries TRBV10-3 and TRBJ2-3; tentative D call: TRBD2 (6 bases). Germline loops: CDR1 ENHRY, CDR2 SYGVKD. CDR3 size: 14 residues. Deletions cut 4 bases from V and 3 bases from J, with 11 bases between. The CDR3 nucleotides are TGTGCCATCAGTGTGACTAGAAGAACAGATACGCAGTATTTT. Its translation is CAISVTRRTDTQYF.

V gene TRBV7-3 combines with J gene TRBJ2-1, with 12 nucleotides matching TRBD1. This CDR3 has 16 amino acids. J was trimmed by 9 bases and V by 0 bases; bases with no gene match: 6. CDR1 is SGHTA and CDR2 is FQGTGA in the germline V gene. CDR3 nucleotide sequence: TGTGCCAGCAGCTTAACCGGGGGACAGGGGGCTGGTGAGCAGTTCTTC. It specifies CASSLTGGQGAGEQFF.

J is TRBJ1-4 and V is TRBV4-2; D remains ambiguous. Germline V gene data show CDR1 as LGHNA and CDR2 as YNFKEQ. The V end lost 4 bases, the J end lost 14 bases, and 17 bases lay between the germline ends. The CDR3 has 13 amino acids. The CDR3, as DNA: TGTGCCAGCAGCCCGACACAGTTTTCTTTGCTGTTTTTT. Translation: CASSPTQFSLLFF.

This chain joins TRBV20-1 and TRBJ1-4, with D unclear. The CDR3 loop spans 12 amino acids. Per germline, CDR1 DFQATT and CDR2 SNEGSKA (reference sequence). V was cut by 4 bases and J by 5 bases, with 8 bases left in between. This chain's CDR3 is CSAKQLNEKLFF. The DNA of the CDR3 is TGCAGTGCTAAACAGTTGAATGAAAAACTGTTTTTT.

This clonotype appeared once. The chain links TRBV20-1 to TRBJ1-2; the D is unclear. CDR3 length: 13 residues. Germline V gene lookup returns CDR1 DFQATT and CDR2 SNEGSKA (reference sequence). V lost 2 bases, J lost 4 bases, and 11 bases lay in between. CDR3: CSARYTDSYGYTF. As DNA, the CDR3 is TGCAGTGCTAGATACACAGATTCCTATGGCTACACCTTC.

Concerning this clonotype: Relative to the germline gene, one junction end is altered; a read error may explain this. The chain links TRBV28 to TRBJ2-4; D is possibly TRBD1 (5 bases). The germline gives CDR1 MDHEN, CDR2 SYDVKM. The CDR3 has 17 residues. The CDR3 nucleotides are TGTGCCAGCAGTTTAATTCCAGGCAGGGTAGCCGAAAACATTCAGTACTTC. As protein: CASSLIPGRVAENIQYF.

The table lists this clonotype with a few counts. The chain combines TRBV21-1 with TRBJ1-6. TRBV21-1 is shown as a pseudogene. The CDR3 sequence is 10 residues long. The CDR3 here is CASSNSPLHF. The CDR3 region has the DNA TGTGCCAGCAGCAATTCACCCCTCCACTTT.

This clonotype has only a few counts. V gene TRBV10-3 combines with J gene TRBJ2-5, with a tentative D call TRBD2 (6 bases). Germline CDR1 and CDR2: ENHRY and SYGVKD. V lost 8 bases and J 3 bases, leaving 10 bases between the germline ends. The CDR3 has 12 residues. This chain's CDR3 is CAIGRTKETQYF. CDR3 coding DNA: TGTGCCATCGGGAGGACCAAAGAGACCCAGTACTTC.

The chain uses TRBV28 and TRBJ2-1; perhaps D is TRBD1 or TRBD2 (7 bases each). The CDR3 loop spans 12 amino acids. Trimming took off 6 bases at V and 13 bases at J, with 16 bases between the two ends. CDR1 and CDR2 (germline): MDHEN, SYDVKM. The CDR3 protein is CASRFQGGTQFF. The CDR3 coding sequence is TGTGCCAGCAGGTTTCAGGGGGGGACCCAGTTCTTC.

This clonotype has a handful of counts. The chain carries TRBV11-2 and TRBJ2-6, with 9 bases aligning to TRBD1. The CDR3 extends over 19 amino acids. V lost 6 bases and J lost 1; bases outside the gene matches: 13. Germline V gene data show CDR1 as SGHAT and CDR2 as FQNNGV. The CDR3 nucleotides are TGTGCCAGCAGATTTCTTCGGAGACAGGGGGGTTCTGGGGCCAACGTCCTGACTTTC. This translates into CASRFLRRQGGSGANVLTF. Full variable domain (missing parts from reference TRBV11-2 and TRBJ2-6): EAGVAQSPRYKIIEKRQSVAFWCNPISGHATLYWYQQILGQGPKLLIQFQNNGVVDDSQLPKDRFSAERLKGVDSTLKIQPAKLEDSAVYLCASRFLRRQGGSGANVLTFGAGSRLTVL.

Note on this clonotype: Since a much larger clone is just one base distant, this may be a read error. The V and J genes are TRBV27 and TRBJ2-1; 8 positions agree with TRBD2. Germline lookup yields CDR1 MNHEY and CDR2 SMNVEV (reference sequence). The CDR3 runs 15 residues. CDR3 sequence reads: CASSYLGRASNERFF. DNA of the CDR3: TGTGCCAGCAGTTATCTCGGGAGGGCCAGCAATGAGCGGTTCTTC.

The chain joins TRBV5-1 to TRBJ2-7, with D unresolved. This CDR3 contains 17 residues. Germline CDR1 and CDR2: SGHRS and YFSETQ. The V end lost 0 bases, the J end lost 0 bases, and 16 bases lay between the germline ends. The CDR3 loop reads CASSLVLGWQSSYEQYF. Here the CDR3 DNA reads TGCGCCAGCAGCTTGGTTCTTGGGTGGCAAAGCTCCTACGAGCAGTACTTC.

The CDR3 sequence is CASSLVRTSGLRSYNEQYF. The CDR3 DNA follows: TGTGCCAGCAGCTTAGTGAGGACTAGCGGGCTTCGCTCCTACAATGAGCAGTACTTC. V and J are TRBV7-2 and TRBJ2-1; 11 bases agree with TRBD2. The J call is doubtful: the DNA matches TRBJ2-7 better. Germline V gene sequence: CDR1 SGHTA, CDR2 FQGNSA. The CDR3 is made up of 19 amino acids.

There are a few counts of this clonotype. This chain links TRBV27 with TRBJ1-6; possibly TRBD1 for D (5 bases). In germline, CDR1 is MNHEY, CDR2 SMNVEV (reference sequence). The germline V and J ends were trimmed by 3 bases and 0 bases, with 15 bases remaining between them. The CDR3 has 18 residues. The CDR3 sequence is CASSLFGDASSYNSPLHF. CDR3 nucleotides: TGTGCCAGCAGTTTGTTTGGGGACGCAAGCTCCTATAATTCACCCCTCCACTTT.

The rearrangement links TRBV20-1 to TRBJ2-5; the D is unclear. Germline CDR1 is DFQATT and CDR2 is SNEGSKA (reference sequence). The CDR3 is made up of 11 amino acids. Trimming stripped 5 bases from V and 3 bases from J, with 7 bases between. DNA for the CDR3: TGCAGTGCTTGGACGGAAGAGACCCAGTACTTC. Protein: CSAWTEETQYF.

The chain links TRBV20-1 to TRBJ2-3, with 9 bases matching TRBD1. The CDR3 runs to 15 residues. The V gene's germline CDR1 is DFQATT and CDR2 SNEGSKA (reference sequence). J gave up 2 bases and V 2 bases, and 5 bases lay outside the gene matches. Written as DNA, the CDR3 is TGCAGTGCTAGATGGACAGGGGCCTTCACAGATACGCAGTATTTT. This encodes CSARWTGAFTDTQYF.